This TCR beta chain is from a study of neoadjuvant anti-PD-1 for oral cavity cancer (dated by TCRdb to about 2021). With regard to the full study: Patients mostly received three to four biweekly doses of nivolumab at 3 mg/kg before curative-intent surgical resection. Patients who did not progress were given a fourth nivolumab dose at about day 43 and had definitive surgical resection on days 50-56. A roughly 30% response rate was observed in the parent correlative cohort, in which approximately 11 patients were included. Under RECIST 1.1, patients with complete response, partial response or stable disease were classed as responders, and patients with progression were classed as non-responders.

The time point label, read with the paper, signifies: after neoadjuvant nivolumab, at surgical resection. Patients were newly diagnosed with stage II-IVA oral cavity squamous cell carcinoma and had received no prior systemic or radiation treatment. The cohort was composed of patients with HPV-negative, locally advanced oral cavity squamous cell carcinoma. Peripheral blood mononuclear cells were analyzed directly and were not maintained or expanded in culture. The samples were drawn from a longitudinal correlative study tied to a single-arm phase II trial testing neoadjuvant nivolumab in oral cavity squamous cell carcinoma. Genomic DNA-based TCRbeta sequencing was performed on subject-matched pre- and post-treatment PBMCs and tumors from three responders and three non-responders. Peripheral blood mononuclear cells were collected before nivolumab treatment and again after treatment, at the time of surgery. Genomic DNA was isolated from PBMCs using the Maxwell RSC DNA from Cells kit.

For deep sequencing, PBMC libraries mostly used around 470 ng of input genomic DNA, with six replicates for each sample. The immunoSEQ hsTCRbeta kit was used to prepare TCRbeta libraries according to the manufacturer's instructions. The finished libraries were brought together in one pool at approximately 3 nM, which was then read using an Illumina NovaSeq 6000 S4 flow cell. As for how the authors treated the data: The immunoSEQ Analyzer handled quality control and preprocessing of the raw data. The analysis was limited to productive rearrangements, and each clonotype was defined by a unique CDR3 amino acid sequence. Repertoire clonality was estimated as the Gini-Simpson index, which was calculated using the R package tcR. Gini indices were compared with Student's t test, and associations with tumor size change were assessed by Pearson correlation. This immuneACCESS table, as held by TCRdb, lists in-frame sequences with V and J called but not all clones. Of the missing ones, under half trace to an unresolved V gene in checked studies; the others have no known cause. The V and J calls and clone size were taken over from that table, and D and trimming were inferred from the DNA. Present in this sample are tens of thousands of clones, approximately 84% of which were seen just once. The top ten constitute roughly 3.4% of the sample.

General findings and caveats noted by the study authors: After neoadjuvant nivolumab, significantly higher T cell clonality (Gini index) was found within PBMCs in non-responders than in responders. Only a few patients per response group were included in the TCR analyses, and larger cohorts for validation were called for by the authors. Higher pretreatment blood TCRbeta clonality and lower post-treatment tumor TCRbeta clonality were correlated with higher pretreatment blood Treg/Th17 ratios.

V trim: 6 bases; J trim: 5 bases; unmatched bases: 21. Taken from cysteine to phenylalanine, the CDR3 has 18 residues. The CDR3 DNA has 54 bases and is translated from base 1. CDR1 and CDR2, per the germline V gene, are SNHLY and FYNNEI. A word on this clone: Its antigen target is currently unknown. The input lacks base qualities; no much larger clone sits a single base away.

The receptor's source is a person aged 35 to 85 with oral cavity squamous cell carcinoma. The specimen comprised PBMCs, sampled after nivolumab (anti-PD-1) treatment. The chain joins TRBV2 to TRBJ2-5, and 7 junction bases match TRBD2. The nucleotide sequence reads TGTGCCAGCAGCGAGGACTTAAGAAGCGGGAAAGTTACGGAGACCCAGTACTTC. The translation is CASSEDLRSGKVTETQYF.